This T cell receptor (beta chain) is drawn from a study of CD8 T cells in Susac syndrome. This clonotype was counted a single time. Roughly 0.45 to 1 ug RNA was reverse transcribed with random hexamers. In TCRdb, the immunoSEQ multiplex PCR reads were re-called with MiXCR into one record per CDR3 protein. This table holds about 400,000 distinct CDR3 sequences, 85% to 90% found once. V trimming: 5 bases; J trimming: 1 base; junction bases outside the gene matches: 10. The CDR3 loop spans 17 amino acids. Per germline, CDR1 SGHVS and CDR2 FNYEAQ. The chain carries TRBV7-6 and TRBJ2-3; TRBD2 aligns across 9 bases. The source of this sequence is a human donor with multiple sclerosis. Sequencing was carried out using CD8+ T cells from PBMCs. The DNA for the CDR3 is TGTGCCAGCAGCCCCGGGGCGGGAGGGCCCGGCACAGATACGCAGTATTTT. Residues: CASSPGAGGPGTDTQYF.